These 28 T cell receptor beta chains came from one sample sequenced in a study of T cell responses to AZD1222 COVID-19 vaccine listed by TCRdb under 2021. Library creation used the immunoSEQ multiplex PCR assay. The source is immuneACCESS, and TCRdb retained only in-frame sequences with V and J called. Part of the clones is not carried over; for the studies checked, unresolved V genes explain less than half of this, and the remainder is unexplained. The sample table lists roughly 100,000 clones, 75% to 90% of them with a count of one. 35% to 45% of the sample goes to the ten largest clones. The sample's time point label is to be understood as: about 28 days (+/-7) after the second vaccine dose. Source: peripheral blood, taken 28 days after the second AZD1222 dose. The receptors were gathered from an adult who received the AZD1222 COVID-19 vaccine.

V is TRBV5-8 and J is TRBJ2-7, with unresolved D. V was pared by 0 bases and J by 6 bases, with 10 bases between. CDR1 and CDR2 (germline): SGHTS, YDEGEE. The CDR3 covers 13 residues. The CDR3 DNA follows: TGTGCCAGCAGCTTGGGGCAGCATCTCGAGCAGTACTTC. Translated: CASSLGQHLEQYF. Full variable domain (missing parts from reference TRBV5-8 and TRBJ2-7): EAGVTQSPTHLIKTRGQQATLRCSPISGHTSVYWYQQALGLGLQFLLWYDEGEERNRGNFPPRFSGRQFPNYSSELNVNALELEDSALYLCASSLGQHLEQYFGPGTRLTVT.

A single count supports this clone. This chain uses TRBV5-1 with TRBJ1-4; D is possibly TRBD1 (5 bases). The CDR3 is made up of 16 amino acids. Germline CDR1 is SGHRS and CDR2 is YFSETQ. V dropped 4 bases and J dropped 3 bases, with 16 bases sitting between them. CDR3 sequence reads: CASSPTTDSPNEKLFF. The CDR3 DNA is TGCGCCAGCAGCCCCACAACCGACAGTCCTAATGAAAAACTGTTTTTT.

The CDR3 region has the DNA TGTGCCAGCAGCCTAGGACCGTCCGACAATGAGCAGTTCTTC. Its translation: CASSLGPSDNEQFF. The gene calls are TRBV7-3 and TRBJ2-1; no definite D call. Germline lookup yields CDR1 SGHTA and CDR2 FQGTGA. V shed 5 bases and J shed 5 bases, with 13 bases lying between them. The length of the CDR3 is 14 residues.

This clone occurred once. The chain links TRBV9 to TRBJ2-7, with 10 bases that match TRBD2. With 3 bases clipped from V and 3 bases from J, the junction kept 6 bases outside the gene matches. Germline CDR1 is SGDLS and CDR2 is YYNGEE. There are 15 residues in the CDR3. The CDR3 is CASSGSSGSNYEQYF. The CDR3 DNA reads TGTGCCAGCAGCGGATCTAGCGGGAGTAACTACGAGCAGTACTTC.

The gene calls are TRBV14 and TRBJ2-7; D gene ambiguous. Trimming stripped 6 bases from V and 3 bases from J, with 18 bases between. The CDR3 contains 15 residues. Germline lookup yields CDR1 SGHDN and CDR2 FVKESK. Here the CDR3 reads CASSLSPAMDYEQYF. The CDR3, as DNA: TGTGCCAGCAGTCTAAGCCCAGCGATGGACTACGAGCAGTACTTC.

This sequence joins TRBV7-9 and TRBJ1-2; possibly TRBD1 for D (5 bases). V lost 3 bases to trimming and J lost 5 bases, with 16 bases between them. The germline V gene has CDR1 SEHNR and CDR2 FQNEAQ (reference sequence). The CDR3 spans 15 residues. CDR3 nucleotides: TGTGCCAGCAGCTTTACCCTGGGAGGGGCATATGGCTACACCTTC. As protein: CASSFTLGGAYGYTF.

This clone was observed a few times. The rearrangement joins TRBV7-2 to TRBJ2-7; TRBD2 matches 9 bases. This CDR3 is 17 amino acids long. Losses at the gene ends were 1 base for V and 3 bases for J; bases not matched to a gene: 10. Germline values: CDR1 SGHTA, CDR2 FQGNSA. The CDR3 region is CASSLEGGGRALYEQYF. The CDR3 DNA is TGTGCCAGCAGCTTAGAAGGGGGCGGGAGGGCCCTCTACGAGCAGTACTTC.

This clone was seen a handful of times. This sequence joins TRBV11-2 and TRBJ1-3; no clear D. The CDR3 covers 15 residues. Germline V gene sequence: CDR1 SGHAT, CDR2 FQNNGV. V dropped 1 base and J dropped 0 bases, with 7 bases sitting between them. CDR3 sequence: CASSLGTSSGNTIYF. The CDR3 DNA reads TGTGCCAGCAGCTTAGGTACAAGCTCTGGAAACACCATATATTTT.

The chain uses TRBV6-1 and TRBJ1-6, with D unresolved. The V end was cut by 0 bases, the J end by 10 bases, with 7 bases between. The CDR3 is made up of 13 amino acids. Per the germline V gene, CDR1 is MNHNS and CDR2 is SASEGT. CDR3 sequence: CASSEAQSSPLHF. CDR3 DNA sequence: TGTGCCAGCAGTGAAGCACAGTCCTCACCCCTCCACTTT.

The chain uses TRBV6-5 and TRBJ2-2, with D unclear. Deletions cut 2 bases from V and 6 bases from J, with 4 bases between. The CDR3 loop spans 12 amino acids. Germline V lookup: CDR1 MNHEY, CDR2 SVGAGI. CDR3 amino acids: CASSYPAGELFF. The CDR3 region has the DNA TGTGCCAGCAGTTACCCGGCCGGGGAGCTGTTTTTT.

The V and J genes are TRBV7-3 and TRBJ2-1, with 10 bases lining up with TRBD2. The CDR3 spans 15 residues. V was pared by 1 base and J by 10 bases, with 7 bases of the junction left unmatched. Germline V lookup: CDR1 SGHTA, CDR2 FQGTGA. The CDR3 nucleotides are TGTGCCAGCAGCTTAAGAGCGGGAGGGCAAGGCGAGCAGTTCTTC. Translated: CASSLRAGGQGEQFF.

The chain couples TRBV10-3 to TRBJ2-7, with 8 bases fitting TRBD1. This CDR3 has 15 residues. Germline V gives CDR1 ENHRY, CDR2 SYGVKD. J gave up 2 bases and V 0 bases, and 3 bases lay outside the gene matches. The CDR3 DNA is TGTGCCATCAGTGAGTCTCAGGGGGCGCCCTACGAGCAGTACTTC. Translating it yields CAISESQGAPYEQYF.

The CDR3 DNA is TGTGCCACCAGAGCCGGGGGGGCAGAGTTTCGTGAGACCCAGTACTTC. The encoded protein is CATRAGGAEFRETQYF. The chain links TRBV15 to TRBJ2-5; 8 nucleotides align to TRBD2. Germline trimming cut 6 bases from V and 5 bases from J; bases unmatched to any gene: 14. CDR1 and CDR2 from the germline V gene are LNHNV and YYDKDF (reference sequence). The CDR3 length is 16 residues.

This clone was picked up one time. This chain joins TRBV6-5 and TRBJ2-1, with D possibly TRBD2 on 6 matching bases. The CDR3 is made up of 11 amino acids. Germline lookup yields CDR1 MNHEY and CDR2 SVGAGI. V lost 9 bases to trimming and J lost 5 bases, with 8 bases between them. CDR3 in amino acids: CARQRDNEQFF. CDR3 nucleotides: TGTGCCAGACAGCGGGACAATGAGCAGTTCTTC.

The rearrangement links TRBV5-1 to TRBJ2-7; maybe TRBD1 (8 bases). This CDR3 has 15 amino acids. Trimming pared 2 bases from V and 7 bases from J, leaving 19 bases between. The germline V gene encodes CDR1 SGHRS and CDR2 YFSETQ. This CDR3 reads CASSLQGDYAREQYF. The CDR3 bases are TGCGCCAGCAGCTTACAGGGGGACTACGCTCGGGAGCAGTACTTC.

The chain joins TRBV2 to TRBJ2-3; D is uncertain. V dropped 4 bases and J dropped 0 bases, with 11 bases sitting between them. The CDR3 consists of 15 residues. Germline values: CDR1 SNHLY, CDR2 FYNNEI. CDR3 amino acids: CASSGGRPSTDTQYF. Written as DNA, the CDR3 is TGTGCCAGCAGTGGAGGCAGGCCTAGCACAGATACGCAGTATTTT. Full variable domain (outside the CDR3, taken from reference TRBV2 and TRBJ2-3): EPEVTQTPSHQVTQMGQEVILRCVPISNHLYFYWYRQILGQKVEFLVSFYNNEISEKSEIFDDQFSVERPDGSNFTLKIRSTKLEDSAMYFCASSGGRPSTDTQYFGPGTRLTVL.

The rearrangement uses TRBV10-2 and TRBJ1-2; 7 bases match TRBD1. Looked up from germline, CDR1 is WSHSY and CDR2 is SAAADI. CDR3 length equals 14 residues. Losses at the gene ends were 4 bases for V and 4 bases for J; bases not matched to a gene: 6. The CDR3 region is CASSAQGGIYGYTF. The CDR3 DNA is TGCGCCAGCAGTGCGCAGGGGGGCATCTATGGCTACACCTTC.

This clone is medium-sized (0.01 to 0.1%) by share. The rearrangement uses TRBV7-9 and TRBJ2-3, with D possibly being TRBD1 or TRBD2 (6 bases each). The CDR3 is made up of 17 amino acids. CDR1 and CDR2 (germline): SEHNR, FQNEAQ (reference sequence). Trimming cost V 6 bases and J 0 bases, with 19 bases left between them. The CDR3 nucleotides read TGTGCCAGCAGTGGTCCTGGGGCGGGACATAGCACAGATACGCAGTATTTT. Encoded protein: CASSGPGAGHSTDTQYF.

Here the CDR3 DNA reads TGTGCCAGCAGTCCCTTTGGGGGGGACGCAGAGACCCAGTACTTC. Protein: CASSPFGGDAETQYF. The V and J genes are TRBV27 and TRBJ2-5, with 7 bases that match TRBD2. CDR3 length: 15 amino acids. With 5 bases clipped from V and 4 bases from J, the junction kept 10 bases outside the gene matches. From germline, CDR1 is MNHEY and CDR2 SMNVEV (reference sequence).

The rearrangement uses TRBV7-9 and TRBJ1-2; D is perhaps TRBD1 (6 bases). V shed 1 base and J shed 10 bases, with 22 bases lying between them. The CDR3 sequence is 16 residues long. Germline V gene data show CDR1 as SEHNR and CDR2 as FQNEAQ (reference sequence). In nucleotides, the CDR3 is TGTGCCAGCAGCTTAGAATTACAGGGTTCCGATCAACCCTACACCTTC. Encoded protein: CASSLELQGSDQPYTF.

J is TRBJ1-5 and V is TRBV27, with 7 bases fitting TRBD1. This CDR3 region has 13 residues. Germline V gives CDR1 MNHEY, CDR2 SMNVEV (reference sequence). V was pared by 6 bases and J by 7 bases, with 6 bases of the junction left unmatched. CDR3 nucleotide sequence: TGTGCCAGCAGCCCCGACAGGGTCCAGCCCCAGCATTTT. Protein: CASSPDRVQPQHF.

This rearrangement joins TRBV6-5 to TRBJ2-5, with 9 nucleotides matching TRBD2. With 4 bases clipped from V and 2 bases from J, the junction kept 8 bases outside the gene matches. CDR3 size: 16 residues. Germline lookup yields CDR1 MNHEY and CDR2 SVGAGI. In DNA, the CDR3 is TGTGCCAGCAGTTCACCCCCCACTAGCGGGCAAGAGACCCAGTACTTC. Its translation is CASSSPPTSGQETQYF.

V and J are TRBV11-1 and TRBJ1-1, with D perhaps TRBD1 (5 bases). This CDR3 has 14 residues. Germline V lookup: CDR1 SGHAT, CDR2 FQDESV (reference sequence). V lost 5 bases and J 0 bases, leaving 10 bases between the germline ends. CDR3 DNA sequence: TGTGCCAGCAGCCCCCAGGGTATGAACACTGAAGCTTTCTTT. This encodes CASSPQGMNTEAFF. Complete variable domain (other parts from reference TRBV11-1 and TRBJ1-1): EAEVAQSPRYKITEKSQAVAFWCDPISGHATLYWYRQILGQGPELLVQFQDESVVDDSQLPKDRFSAERLKGVDSTLKIQPAELGDSAMYLCASSPQGMNTEAFFGQGTRLTVV.

V is TRBV4-3 and J is TRBJ2-1; 8 nucleotides match TRBD2. V gave up 1 base and J gave up 10 bases; unmatched junction bases: 9. The CDR3 sequence is 15 residues long. Germline CDR1 reads LGHNA; CDR2 reads YSLEER. The CDR3 nucleotides read TGCGCCAGCAGCCAAGTCGGGGGGGCCGTTAGGGAGCAGTTCTTC. Translation gives CASSQVGGAVREQFF.

The chain carries TRBV14 and TRBJ2-4; 9 positions agree with TRBD1. The CDR3 totals 15 residues. CDR1 SGHDN and CDR2 FVKESK come from the germline V gene. The ends lost 3 bases at V and 4 bases at J; junction bases unmatched: 4. The CDR3 DNA reads TGTGCCAGCAGCCAGACAGGGGGAGGGAAAAACATTCAGTACTTC. It specifies CASSQTGGGKNIQYF.

This clone showed up just once. This chain connects TRBV28 to TRBJ1-5; no clear D. The CDR3 runs 13 residues. In germline, CDR1 is MDHEN, CDR2 SYDVKM. Trimming stripped 8 bases from V and 2 bases from J, with 10 bases between. CDR3 bases: TGTGCCAGCTCGGACCCGCGCAATCAGCCCCAGCATTTT. Protein: CASSDPRNQPQHF. The full variable domain, with the rest looked up from reference TRBV28 and TRBJ1-5, is DVKVTQSSRYLVKRTGEKVFLECVQDMDHENMFWYRQDPGLGLRLIYFSYDVKMKEKGDIPEGYSVSREKKERFSLILESASTNQTSMYLCASSDPRNQPQHFGDGTRLSIL.

The chain employs TRBV28 and TRBJ1-6; 7 bases fit TRBD1. V lost 1 base, J lost 9 bases, and 9 bases stayed unmatched. Germline CDR1 and CDR2: MDHEN and SYDVKM. The CDR3 is 16 residues long. In nucleotides, the CDR3 is TGTGCCAGCAGTTTATCCCAGGACAGGCGGACTTCACCCCTCCACTTT. Its protein is CASSLSQDRRTSPLHF.

The chain employs TRBV11-1 and TRBJ2-2, with TRBD2 matching over 8 bases. Unmatched junction bases numbered 7, after V lost 5 bases and J lost 5 bases. From germline, CDR1 is SGHAT and CDR2 FQDESV (reference sequence). The CDR3 is 15 amino acids. CDR3 coding DNA: TGTGCCAGCAGCCGGGGACTAGGTGGAACCGGGGAGCTGTTTTTT. It encodes CASSRGLGGTGELFF.